This T cell receptor (beta chain) originates from a study of graft-versus-host responses after intestinal transplantation. Overall study: Grafts that recipients had were multivisceral, liver-intestinal, or isolated intestinal transplants. Anti-thymocyte globulin induction was given to all recipients, followed by tacrolimus and steroids for 3 to 4 years. Study observations and caveats: Recipient marrow harbored GvH clones, some of which surfaced first in ileum or blood.

V lost 4 bases to trimming and J lost 4 bases, with 8 bases between them. There are 12 residues in the CDR3. Germline values: CDR1 MGHDK, CDR2 SYGVNS. Sequencing used immunoSEQ multiplex PCR; TCRdb keeps in-frame clones, though not all of them. The sample records 96,000 or so clones, 90% to 95% being singletons. Remarks on this clone: Its antigen remains unidentified.

This material consisted of unstimulated CD4+ T cells sorted from spleen or lymph node cells, taken before intestinal transplant. The sequence was obtained from a human donor who received an intestinal transplant. The chain is built from TRBV25-1 and TRBJ2-7; D possibly corresponds to TRBD1 (5 bases). The CDR3 coding sequence is TGTGCCAGCAGTGTCCGGACATACGAGCAGTACTTC. Encoded protein: CASSVRTYEQYF.